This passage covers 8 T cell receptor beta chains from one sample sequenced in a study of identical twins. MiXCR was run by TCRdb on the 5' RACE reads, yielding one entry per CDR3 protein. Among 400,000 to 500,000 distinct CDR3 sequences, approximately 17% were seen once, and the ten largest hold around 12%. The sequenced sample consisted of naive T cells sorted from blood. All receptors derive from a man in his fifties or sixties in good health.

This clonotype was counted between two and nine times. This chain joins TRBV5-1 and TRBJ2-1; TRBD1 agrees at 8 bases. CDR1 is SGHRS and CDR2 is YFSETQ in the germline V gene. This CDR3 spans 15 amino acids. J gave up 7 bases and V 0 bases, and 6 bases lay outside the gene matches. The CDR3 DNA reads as TGCGCCAGCAGCTTGGTGGACAGGGATAGGAATGAGCAGTTCTTC. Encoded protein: CASSLVDRDRNEQFF.

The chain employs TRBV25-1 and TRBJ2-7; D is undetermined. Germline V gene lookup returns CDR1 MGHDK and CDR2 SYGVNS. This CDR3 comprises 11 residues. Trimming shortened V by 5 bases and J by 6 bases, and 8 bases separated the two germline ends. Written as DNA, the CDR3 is TGTGCCAGCAGTCGACTTCGCGAGCAGTACTTC. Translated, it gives CASSRLREQYF.

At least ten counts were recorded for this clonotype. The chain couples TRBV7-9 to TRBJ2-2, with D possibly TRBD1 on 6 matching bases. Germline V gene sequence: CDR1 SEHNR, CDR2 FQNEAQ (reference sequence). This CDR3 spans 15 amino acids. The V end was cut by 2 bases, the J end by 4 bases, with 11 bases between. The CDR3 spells CASSLYQGFTGELFF. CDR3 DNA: TGTGCCAGCAGCTTATACCAGGGGTTCACCGGGGAGCTGTTTTTT. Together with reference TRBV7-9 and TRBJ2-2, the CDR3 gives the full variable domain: DTGVSQNPRHKITKRGQNVTFRCDPISEHNRLYWYRQTLGQGPEFLTYFQNEAQLEKSRLLSDRFSAERPKGSFSTLEIQRTEQGDSAMYLCASSLYQGFTGELFFGEGSRLTVL.

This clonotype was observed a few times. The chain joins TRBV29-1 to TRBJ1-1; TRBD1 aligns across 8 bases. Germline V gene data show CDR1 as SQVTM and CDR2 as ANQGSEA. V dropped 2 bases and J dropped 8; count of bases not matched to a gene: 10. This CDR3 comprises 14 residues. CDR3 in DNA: TGCAGCGTTGAAAGGGTTGACAGGGGTACCGAAGCTTTCTTT. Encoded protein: CSVERVDRGTEAFF.

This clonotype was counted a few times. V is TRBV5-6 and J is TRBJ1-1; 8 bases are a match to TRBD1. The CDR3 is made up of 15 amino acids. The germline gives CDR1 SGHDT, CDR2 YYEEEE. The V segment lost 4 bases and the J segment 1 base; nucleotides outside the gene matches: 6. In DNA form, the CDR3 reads TGTGCCAGCAGCCGACAGGGGCTCCAGAACACTGAAGCTTTCTTT. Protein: CASSRQGLQNTEAFF.

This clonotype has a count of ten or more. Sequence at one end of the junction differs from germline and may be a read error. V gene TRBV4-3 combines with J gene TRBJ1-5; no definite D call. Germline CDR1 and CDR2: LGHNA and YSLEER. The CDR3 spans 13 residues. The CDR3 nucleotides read TGCGCCAGCAGCCAAGATAAGGATCAACCCCAGCATTTT. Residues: CASSQDKDQPQHF.

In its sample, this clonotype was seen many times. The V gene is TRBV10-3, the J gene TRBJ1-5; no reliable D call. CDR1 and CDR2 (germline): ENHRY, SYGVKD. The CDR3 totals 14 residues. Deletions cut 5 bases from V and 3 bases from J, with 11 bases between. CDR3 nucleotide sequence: TGTGCCATCAGTCAGGCGGGTAACAATCAGCCCCAGCATTTT. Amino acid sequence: CAISQAGNNQPQHF.

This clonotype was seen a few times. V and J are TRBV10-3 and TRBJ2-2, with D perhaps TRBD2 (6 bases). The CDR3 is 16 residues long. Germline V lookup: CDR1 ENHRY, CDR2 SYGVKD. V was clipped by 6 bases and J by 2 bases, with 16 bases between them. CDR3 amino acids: CAISLGTQSNTGELFF. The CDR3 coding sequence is TGTGCCATCAGCCTCGGGACTCAGAGTAACACCGGGGAGCTGTTTTTT.